This T cell receptor beta chain stems from a study of vaccination effects on CD4 cells after COVID-19. Study in general: Cultures of about 2 million PBMC per well contained about 10 IU/ml IL-2 plus 10 ug/ml peptides. Study-level points and caveats: In the late period after vaccination, infection- and vaccine-induced clones contracted markedly. Early post-infection timepoints were missing from the study, which also had few convalescent patients.

This clone was recorded a few times. The antigen is undetermined. J was trimmed by 7 bases and V by 0 bases; bases with no gene match: 8. This CDR3 contains 16 residues. Germline V lookup: CDR1 SEHNR, CDR2 FQNEAQ (reference sequence). TCRdb's table, derived via immunoSEQ multiplex PCR, lists solely in-frame clones and lacks some. This table has about 45,000 clones, approximately 72% appearing once. Upon completion of more than eight days in culture, CD4+ T cells were isolated. Participants received two doses of either the BNT162b2 or mRNA-1273 vaccine. The clonotype originates from a human donor who received a COVID-19 vaccine. The material sequenced was CD4+ T cells from PBMCs cultured without peptide, taken after COVID-19 vaccination. The V call is TRBV7-9, the J call TRBJ2-2; 7 bases are a match to TRBD1. The CDR3 DNA sequence: TGTGCCAGCAGCTTAGCGAGTCAGGGGGTCAGCGGGGAGCTGTTTTTT. It specifies CASSLASQGVSGELFF.